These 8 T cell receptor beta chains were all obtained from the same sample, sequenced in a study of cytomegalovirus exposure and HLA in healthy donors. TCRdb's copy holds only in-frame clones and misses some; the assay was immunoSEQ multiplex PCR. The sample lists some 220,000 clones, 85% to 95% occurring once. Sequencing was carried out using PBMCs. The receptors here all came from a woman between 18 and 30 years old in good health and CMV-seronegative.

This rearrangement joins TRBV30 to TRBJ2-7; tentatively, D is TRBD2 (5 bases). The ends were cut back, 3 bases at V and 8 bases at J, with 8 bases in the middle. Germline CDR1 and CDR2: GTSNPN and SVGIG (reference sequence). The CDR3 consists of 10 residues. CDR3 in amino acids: CAWRREKQYF. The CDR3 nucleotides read TGTGCCTGGAGAAGGGAGAAGCAGTACTTC.

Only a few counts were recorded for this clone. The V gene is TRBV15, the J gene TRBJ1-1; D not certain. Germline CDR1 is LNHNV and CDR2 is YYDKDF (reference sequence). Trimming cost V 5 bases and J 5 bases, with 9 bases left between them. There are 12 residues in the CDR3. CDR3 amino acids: CATSERVTEAFF. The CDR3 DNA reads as TGTGCCACCAGCGAGAGGGTGACTGAAGCTTTCTTT.

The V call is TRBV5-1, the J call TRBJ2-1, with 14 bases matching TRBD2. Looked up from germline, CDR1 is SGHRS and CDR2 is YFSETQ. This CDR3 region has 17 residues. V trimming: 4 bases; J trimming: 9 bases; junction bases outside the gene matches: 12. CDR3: CASSSPGLAGVGSEQFF. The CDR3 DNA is TGCGCCAGCAGCAGTCCGGGACTAGCGGGAGTTGGGTCTGAGCAGTTCTTC.

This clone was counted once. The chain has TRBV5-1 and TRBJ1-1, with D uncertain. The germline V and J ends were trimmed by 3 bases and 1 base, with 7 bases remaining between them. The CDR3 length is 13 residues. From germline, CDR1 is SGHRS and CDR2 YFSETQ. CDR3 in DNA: TGCGCCAGCAGCTCCCACGGGAACACTGAAGCTTTCTTT. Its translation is CASSSHGNTEAFF. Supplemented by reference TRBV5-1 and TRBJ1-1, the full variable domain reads KAGVTQTPRYLIKTRGQQVTLSCSPISGHRSVSWYQQTPGQGLQFLFEYFSETQRNKGNFPGRFSGRQFSNSRSEMNVSTLELGDSALYLCASSSHGNTEAFFGQGTRLTVV.

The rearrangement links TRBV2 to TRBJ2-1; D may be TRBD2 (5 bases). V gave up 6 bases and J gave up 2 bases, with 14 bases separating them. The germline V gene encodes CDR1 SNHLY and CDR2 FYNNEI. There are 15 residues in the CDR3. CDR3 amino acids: CASSDVTGTYNEQFF. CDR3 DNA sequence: TGTGCCAGCAGCGATGTTACGGGGACCTACAATGAGCAGTTCTTC. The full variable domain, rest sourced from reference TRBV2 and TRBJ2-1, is EPEVTQTPSHQVTQMGQEVILRCVPISNHLYFYWYRQILGQKVEFLVSFYNNEISEKSEIFDDQFSVERPDGSNFTLKIRSTKLEDSAMYFCASSDVTGTYNEQFFGPGTRLTVL.

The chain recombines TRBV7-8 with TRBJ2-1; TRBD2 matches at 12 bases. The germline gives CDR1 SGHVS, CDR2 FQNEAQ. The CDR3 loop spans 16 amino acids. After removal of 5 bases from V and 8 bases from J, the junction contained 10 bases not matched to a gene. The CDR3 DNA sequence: TGTGCCAGCAGCCAAGCTAGCGGGAGGGCCTCCCATGAGCAGTTCTTC. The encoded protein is CASSQASGRASHEQFF.

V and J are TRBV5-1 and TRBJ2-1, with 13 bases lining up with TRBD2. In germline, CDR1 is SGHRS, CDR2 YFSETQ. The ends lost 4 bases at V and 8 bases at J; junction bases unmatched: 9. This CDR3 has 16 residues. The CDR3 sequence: CASSLRTSGSGDEQFF. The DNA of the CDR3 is TGCGCCAGCAGCCTACGGACTAGCGGGAGTGGGGATGAGCAGTTCTTC.

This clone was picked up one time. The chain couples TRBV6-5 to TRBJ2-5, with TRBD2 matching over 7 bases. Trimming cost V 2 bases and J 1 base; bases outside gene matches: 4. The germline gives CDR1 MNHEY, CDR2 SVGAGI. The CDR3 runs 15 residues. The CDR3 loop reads CASSYLGTTQETQYF. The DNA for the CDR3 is TGTGCCAGCAGTTACCTTGGGACTACCCAAGAGACCCAGTACTTC.